This T cell receptor beta chain was documented in a study of cytomegalovirus exposure and HLA in healthy donors. Germline lookup yields CDR1 SEHNR and CDR2 FQNEAQ (reference sequence). This CDR3 has 13 residues. As for this clone: A junction boundary mismatches the germline segment, possibly from a read error.

PCR employed 60 Vbeta and 13 Jbeta primers. The method was immunoSEQ multiplex PCR; TCRdb's version includes in-frame clones alone and lacks a portion of them. The data hold roughly 120,000 clones, with approximately 81% observed a single time. The rearrangement joins TRBV7-9 to TRBJ2-7; no firm D call. The sequence was obtained from a man aged 30 to 39 in good health and CMV-seropositive. Sequenced input: PBMCs. In nucleotides, the CDR3 is TGTTCCAGCAGCTTATCCCGGGTTACGGAGCAGTACTTC. This gives the protein CSSSLSRVTEQYF.